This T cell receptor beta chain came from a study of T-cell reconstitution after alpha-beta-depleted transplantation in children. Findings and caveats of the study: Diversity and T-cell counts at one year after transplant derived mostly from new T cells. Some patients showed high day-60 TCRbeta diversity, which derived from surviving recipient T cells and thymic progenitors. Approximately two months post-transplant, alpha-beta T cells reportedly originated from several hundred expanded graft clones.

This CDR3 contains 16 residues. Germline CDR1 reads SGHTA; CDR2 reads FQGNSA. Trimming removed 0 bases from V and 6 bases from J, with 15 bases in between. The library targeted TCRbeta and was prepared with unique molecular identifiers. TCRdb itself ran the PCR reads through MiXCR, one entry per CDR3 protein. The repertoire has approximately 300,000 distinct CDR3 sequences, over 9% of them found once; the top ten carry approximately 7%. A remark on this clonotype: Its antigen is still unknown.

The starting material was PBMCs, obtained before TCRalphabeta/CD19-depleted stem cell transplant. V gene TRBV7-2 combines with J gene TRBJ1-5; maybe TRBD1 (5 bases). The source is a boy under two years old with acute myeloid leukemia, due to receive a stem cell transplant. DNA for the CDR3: TGTGCCAGCAGCTTAGCGGCCAAGGGGAGGGTTCAGCCCCAGCATTTT. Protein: CASSLAAKGRVQPQHF.